These 26 T cell receptor beta chains share one sample of origin, sequenced in a study of tumor and adjacent non-tumor tissue in lung cancer. This sample's RNA came from whole unsorted tissue. Distant lung tissue was collected more than 3 cm away from the tumor edge. Three rounds of nested PCR, following a modified ARM-PCR protocol, produced the TCRbeta library. In TCRdb, the multiplex PCR reads were re-called with MiXCR into one record per CDR3 protein. The data contain about 77,000 distinct CDR3 sequences, less than 85% of them singletons. The sample was distant non-tumor lung tissue. Source of these receptors: a man aged 65-85 years with non-small cell lung cancer.

Concerning this clonotype: At one end, the junction sequence differs from germline, possibly due to a read error. V gene TRBV28 combines with J gene TRBJ1-6, with 9 bases matching TRBD1. Germline loops: CDR1 MDHEN, CDR2 SYDVKM. This CDR3 contains 15 residues. The CDR3 DNA reads as TGCGCCAGCAGTTCGGAACAGGGGGCTGGATTACCCTTCCATTTT. Protein sequence: CASSSEQGAGLPFHF.

Remarks on this clonotype: The conserved final phenylalanine or tryptophan is absent from the CDR3, which likely points to a read error. The chain uses TRBV4-1 and TRBJ1-2, with 9 positions matching TRBD1. Looked up from germline, CDR1 is MGHRA and CDR2 is YSYEKL. This CDR3 is built from 16 residues. CDR3 nucleotide sequence: TGCGCCAGCATCCAAGAAAACAGGGGGCGCAACTATGGCTACACCTCC. It translates to CASIQENRGRNYGYTS.

By sample fraction, this clonotype is medium-sized. The chain couples TRBV11-2 to TRBJ1-5; possible D gene TRBD1, 5 bases. Trimming cost V 0 bases and J 6 bases, with 12 bases left between them. Germline V CDR1 and CDR2: SGHAT, FQNNGV. The CDR3 contains 15 residues. The CDR3 sequence is CASSLEGREGQPQHF. CDR3 nucleotide sequence: TGTGCCAGCAGCTTAGAGGGCAGGGAGGGTCAGCCCCAGCATTTT.

This clonotype came up a few times. A much larger clone is a single base away; this may be a read error. The genes are TRBV28 and TRBJ2-7; TRBD1 matches at 8 bases. The germline V gene has CDR1 MDHEN and CDR2 SYDVKM. Trimming removed 8 bases from V and 9 bases from J; junction bases left unmatched: 12. CDR3 length equals 13 residues. The CDR3 reads CASSGTGELGQYF. CDR3 nucleotides: TGTGCCAGCTCAGGGACAGGTGAGCTCGGGCAGTACTTC.

This sequence joins TRBV11-3 and TRBJ1-1; weak D call: TRBD1 (6 bases). Germline lookup yields CDR1 SGHNT and CDR2 YENEEA. Trimming pared 9 bases from V and 1 base from J, leaving 21 bases between. The CDR3 is 16 amino acids. The CDR3, as DNA: TGTGCCAGTAGTTTCCTGGACAGAACCCCGAACACTGAAGCTTTCTTT. Its translation: CASSFLDRTPNTEAFF. Based on the CDR3 plus reference TRBV11-3 and TRBJ1-1, the full variable domain is EAGVVQSPRYKIIEKKQPVAFWCNPISGHNTLYWYLQNLGQGPELLIRYENEEAVDDSQLPKDRFSAERLKGVDSTLKIQPAELGDSAVYLCASSFLDRTPNTEAFFGQGTRLTVV.

Concerning this clonotype itself: The junction and the germline gene differ at one end; a read error may be behind it. This chain uses TRBV6-5 with TRBJ1-2, with TRBD1 as a possible D gene (5 bases). CDR3 length: 12 residues. CDR1 is MNHEY, CDR2 SVGAGI, per germline. The CDR3 is CASWGSGYCYTF. Written as DNA, the CDR3 is TGTGCCAGCTGGGGGAGTGGCTATTGCTACACCTTC.

For this clonotype: This may be a read error, as it is one base from a much larger clone. The chain is built from TRBV6-6 and TRBJ2-7; 8 nucleotides match TRBD2. V gave up 10 bases and J gave up 3 bases; unmatched junction bases: 17. This CDR3 has 16 amino acids. Germline CDR1 is MNHNY and CDR2 is SVGAGI (reference sequence). CDR3 amino acids: CANSKTSGGGIYEQYF. The CDR3 bases are TGTGCCAACAGCAAAACTAGCGGAGGAGGGATCTACGAGCAGTACTTC.

As to this clonotype: The missing conserved phenylalanine or tryptophan at the end of this CDR3 makes a read error likely. The chain uses TRBV6-6 and TRBJ1-1, with D unclear. Per the germline V gene, CDR1 is MNHNY and CDR2 is SVGAGI (reference sequence). The CDR3 loop spans 17 amino acids. Trimming pared 2 bases from V and 5 bases from J, leaving 21 bases between. The CDR3 region has the DNA TGTGCCAGCAGTTACCCCGTTAGCTCCTGGTTGGATACTGAAGCTTTCATT. Its protein product is CASSYPVSSWLDTEAFI.

This clonotype occurred once. A read error may produce the germline difference seen at one junction end. The gene calls are TRBV5-4 and TRBJ1-1; the match to TRBD1 covers 7 bases. This CDR3 has 14 amino acids. Per germline, CDR1 SGHNT and CDR2 YYREEE (reference sequence). CDR3 sequence: CASSLDRANTEAFF. CDR3 nucleotides: TGTGCCAGCAGCCTTGACAGGGCAAACACTGAAGCCTTCTTT.

This clonotype has ten or more counts. The chain recombines TRBV14 with TRBJ2-7, with D uncertain. Germline V CDR1 and CDR2: SGHDN, FVKESK. Between the trimmed V and J ends, which lost 5 bases and 3 bases, there was a span of 8 bases. This CDR3 has 12 amino acids. The CDR3 bases are TGTGCCAGCAGCACACACCTCTACGAGCAGTACTTC. Amino acids: CASSTHLYEQYF.

As for this clonotype: The conserved phenylalanine or tryptophan is not found at the CDR3 terminus, so this likely reflects a read error. The chain is built from TRBV6-2 or TRBV6-3 and TRBJ2-3, with D perhaps being TRBD1 or TRBD2 (5 bases each). This CDR3 is built from 14 residues. Germline V gene lookup returns CDR1 MNHEY and CDR2 SVGEGT. The CDR3 sequence is CASSYGASTDMQYL. Here the CDR3 DNA reads TGTGCCAGCAGTTACGGGGCTAGCACAGATATGCAGTATCTT.

Comment on this clonotype: Being one base from a much bigger clone, this may be a read error. The chain combines TRBV20-1 with TRBJ2-1; TRBD1 matches 12 bases. CDR1 is DFQATT and CDR2 is SNEGSKA in the germline V gene (reference sequence). The CDR3 spans 16 residues. This CDR3 reads CTARDPGQGAVNEQFF. The CDR3 DNA reads as TGCACTGCTAGAGATCCGGGACAGGGGGCTGTAAATGAGCAGTTCTTC.

With respect to this clonotype: A much larger clone lies a single base off, so this may be a read error. The rearrangement joins TRBV6-1 to TRBJ2-1, with 14 bases aligning to TRBD2. Germline CDR1 reads MNHNS; CDR2 reads SASEGT. This CDR3 has 15 amino acids. CDR3 coding DNA: TGTGCCAGCAGTGAGGGGACTAGCGGGAGTCATGAGCAGCTCTTC. Translation: CASSEGTSGSHEQLF.

In regard to this clonotype: Sequence at one end of the junction differs from germline and may be a read error. This chain's CDR3 is CASSSGGYRQPQHF. CDR3 bases: TGTGCTAGCAGCTCAGGCGGGTACCGGCAGCCCCAGCATTTT. V and J are TRBV7-9 and TRBJ1-5; D call uncertain. This CDR3 region has 14 residues. CDR1 SEHNR and CDR2 FQNEAQ come from the germline V gene (reference sequence).

The chain is built from TRBV6-1 and TRBJ2-2; D is unclear. Germline V lookup: CDR1 MNHNS, CDR2 SASEGT. Deletions cut 8 bases from V and 0 bases from J, with 4 bases between. The CDR3 sequence is 12 residues long. In nucleotides, the CDR3 is TGTGCCAGCCTTTCGAACACCGGGGAGCTGTTTTTT. This encodes CASLSNTGELFF.

In the case of this clonotype: This CDR3 fails to terminate in the conserved phenylalanine or tryptophan, so it likely reflects a read error. The rearrangement links TRBV11-1 to TRBJ1-2; the D gene is possibly TRBD1 (5 bases). Germline lookup yields CDR1 SGHAT and CDR2 FQDESV (reference sequence). Trimming took 5 bases from V and 4 from J, leaving 11 bases between them. The CDR3 loop spans 13 amino acids. CDR3 region: CASSTGRGYGYTS. The CDR3, as DNA: TGTGCCAGCAGCACGGGACGGGGCTATGGCTACACCTCC.

This chain links TRBV29-1 with TRBJ2-5, with D hard to call. There are 16 residues in the CDR3. The germline V gene encodes CDR1 SQVTM and CDR2 ANQGSEA. V was pared by 7 bases and J by 2 bases, with 23 bases between. The CDR3 DNA follows: TGCAGCGCCAAGTCCTACTTCCAGACAAGTCAAGAGACCCAGTACTTC. Its translation is CSAKSYFQTSQETQYF.

The table lists this clonotype with a few counts. The conserved phenylalanine or tryptophan normally closing the CDR3 is absent here, so this likely arose from a read error. The V gene is TRBV4-1, the J gene TRBJ2-7; D possibly corresponds to TRBD2 (7 bases). The CDR3 has 16 amino acids. CDR1 is MGHRA and CDR2 is YSYEKL in the germline V gene. The CDR3 nucleotides are TGCGCCAACAGCCGGACACTTGCGGGAGAGGGGGACGAGCAGTACCTC. Its protein is CANSRTLAGEGDEQYL.

This chain joins TRBV11-3 and TRBJ2-3, with D hard to call. The germline V gene has CDR1 SGHNT and CDR2 YENEEA. V lost 2 bases to trimming and J lost 11 bases, with 11 bases between them. This CDR3 is 12 amino acids long. CDR3 sequence reads: CASSLTVVKQYF. The CDR3 DNA is TGTGCCAGCAGCTTAACAGTGGTTAAGCAGTATTTT.

A note on this clonotype: The junction does not match germline at one end; this may be a read error. The chain joins TRBV29-1 to TRBJ2-5; tentatively, D is TRBD1 or TRBD2 (5 bases each). The CDR3 totals 13 residues. CDR1 is SQVTM and CDR2 is ANQGSEA in the germline V gene. The CDR3 DNA follows: TGCAGCGTTGATGGGGGTGTTGGTGAGACCCACTACTTC. Amino acid sequence: CSVDGGVGETHYF.

This clonotype is classed as large (0.1 to 1%). The rearrangement joins TRBV11-2 to TRBJ1-1; D unresolved. Trimming shortened V by 8 bases and J by 8 bases, and 12 bases separated the two germline ends. Germline V lookup: CDR1 SGHAT, CDR2 FQNNGV. The CDR3 is 11 amino acids. The CDR3 protein is CASATVDEAFF. The CDR3 DNA reads as TGTGCCAGCGCCACGGTGGACGAAGCTTTCTTT.

A note on this clonotype: This CDR3 is missing its conserved last phenylalanine or tryptophan, likely due to a read error. The chain employs TRBV4-2 and TRBJ1-6; D gene ambiguous. Germline assignment: CDR1 LGHNA and CDR2 YNFKEQ. This CDR3 has 15 amino acids. The CDR3: CANSRSTLGNSPLHL. Written as DNA, the CDR3 is TGTGCCAACAGCCGGTCGACCCTCGGTAATTCACCCCTCCACTTG.

With respect to this clonotype: An end of the junction does not agree with germline; a read error may underlie this. The chain couples TRBV10-3 to TRBJ2-7, with a tentative D call TRBD2 (6 bases). The CDR3 has 14 amino acids. From germline, CDR1 is ENHRY and CDR2 SYGVKD. The CDR3 protein is CAISENMGGYEQYF. CDR3 DNA sequence: TGTGCTATCAGTGAGAATATGGGAGGCTACGAGCAGTACTTC.

In regard to this clonotype: Possible read error: a much larger clone is one base away. The DNA for the CDR3 is TGTGCCATATCGACAGTCATGAACACTGAAGCTTTCTTT. This gives the protein CAISTVMNTEAFF. The V and J genes are TRBV10-3 and TRBJ1-1; possible D gene TRBD1, 5 bases. CDR3 length equals 13 residues. Germline CDR1 and CDR2: ENHRY and SYGVKD. The ends were cut back, 9 bases at V and 0 bases at J, with 11 bases in the middle.

Comment on this clonotype: Given the absence of the conserved phenylalanine or tryptophan at the CDR3 end, a read error is likely. This chain connects TRBV29-1 to TRBJ2-5; D is possibly TRBD1 (6 bases). This CDR3 contains 16 residues. The germline CDR1 and CDR2 sequences are SQVTM and ANQGSEA. CDR3 protein: CSAKPFLQTGQEAQYI. For the CDR3, the DNA is TGCAGCGCCAAGCCCTTCCTCCAGACAGGTCAAGAGGCCCAGTACATC.

In its sample, this clonotype was seen once. The chain joins TRBV29-1 to TRBJ1-1; D gene uncertain. The length of the CDR3 is 14 residues. Per germline, CDR1 SQVTM and CDR2 ANQGSEA. V lost 2 bases and J 2 bases, leaving 12 bases between the germline ends. CDR3 DNA: TGCAGCGTTGAACCATGGGGAGGAAACACTGAAGCTTTCTTT. This sequence encodes CSVEPWGGNTEAFF.